A single sample gave rise to the 8 T cell receptor beta chains below, sequenced in a study of patients and donors after allogeneic stem cell transplantation. One entry per CDR3 protein results from TCRdb running MiXCR on the RT-PCR reads. Among 410,000 or so distinct CDR3 sequences listed, 16% were seen once. Sequencing was carried out using blood, either unsorted or a sorted T cell fraction (not recorded which). These receptor sequences come from a human donor who was either an allogeneic HSCT recipient or a stem cell or donor lymphocyte infusion donor (not recorded which). It is not recorded whose cells these are; they may come from a transplant donor.

This clonotype has a handful of counts. The chain joins TRBV20-1 to TRBJ1-1; D is ambiguous. The V end lost 2 bases, the J end lost 0 bases, and 7 bases lay between the germline ends. Germline lookup yields CDR1 DFQATT and CDR2 SNEGSKA (reference sequence). CDR3 size: 13 residues. CDR3 residues: CSARTTLNTEAFF. The CDR3 nucleotides are TGCAGTGCTAGAACGACATTGAACACTGAAGCTTTCTTT.

This clonotype was counted at least ten times. CDR3 amino acids: CASSLGRASGEQYF. The CDR3 DNA is TGTGCCAGCAGTCTCGGACGGGCCTCCGGCGAGCAGTACTTC. The V gene is TRBV12-3 or TRBV12-4, the J gene TRBJ2-7; D remains unclear. Trimming took 5 bases from V and 6 from J, leaving 17 bases between them. The CDR3 extends over 14 amino acids.

The table lists this clonotype with a few counts. CDR3 DNA sequence: TGTGCCAGCAGCGCGGACAGGTTGAGCGCTTTCTTT. Protein: CASSADRLSAFF. The rearrangement uses TRBV2 and TRBJ1-1; 7 bases are shared with TRBD1. CDR1 is SNHLY and CDR2 is FYNNEI in the germline V gene. Trimming cost V 6 bases and J 11 bases; bases outside gene matches: 9. The CDR3 has 12 residues. The full variable domain, completed using reference TRBV2 and TRBJ1-1, is EPEVTQTPSHQVTQMGQEVILRCVPISNHLYFYWYRQILGQKVEFLVSFYNNEISEKSEIFDDQFSVERPDGSNFTLKIRSTKLEDSAMYFCASSADRLSAFFGQGTRLTVV.

The CDR3, as DNA: TGCAGTGCTAGGACAGGGCTCGAGCAGCCCCAGCATTTT. Protein sequence: CSARTGLEQPQHF. The J gene is TRBJ1-5, the V gene TRBV20-1; TRBD1 matches at 7 bases. J gave up 7 bases and V 3 bases, and 6 bases lay outside the gene matches. The CDR3 runs to 13 residues. Germline CDR1 is DFQATT and CDR2 is SNEGSKA (reference sequence).

This clonotype turned up a few times. The rearrangement joins TRBV18 to TRBJ1-1; unclear D gene. Germline V lookup: CDR1 KGHSH, CDR2 LQKENI. The CDR3 length is 15 residues. V dropped 1 base and J dropped 0 bases, with 9 bases sitting between them. The CDR3 nucleotides are TGTGCCAGCTCACCACAATTTCAGGTGAACACTGAAGCTTTCTTT. Protein product: CASSPQFQVNTEAFF.

V and J are TRBV12-3 or TRBV12-4 and TRBJ2-7, with 8 bases fitting TRBD2. J was trimmed by 4 bases and V by 1 base; bases with no gene match: 9. The CDR3 spans 16 residues. The CDR3 coding sequence is TGTGCCAGCAGTTTAGGGGGCGGACTAGCCGCGTACGAGCAGTACTTC. Translated: CASSLGGGLAAYEQYF.

The chain carries TRBV4-2 and TRBJ1-1; TRBD1 is a possible D gene (5 bases). Germline assignment: CDR1 LGHNA and CDR2 YNFKEQ. This CDR3 comprises 17 residues. The V end lost 1 base, the J end lost 5 bases, and 20 bases lay between the germline ends. The CDR3 protein is CASSQVLRWGFGTEAFF. The DNA of the CDR3 is TGTGCCAGCAGCCAAGTCCTAAGATGGGGGTTTGGAACTGAAGCTTTCTTT.

The chain couples TRBV12-3 or TRBV12-4 to TRBJ2-2, with a weak D call TRBD1 (5 bases). V dropped 3 bases and J dropped 4 bases, with 12 bases sitting between them. The CDR3 totals 15 residues. The CDR3 is CASSLSERGTGELFF. CDR3 in DNA: TGTGCCAGCAGTTTGTCGGAAAGGGGCACCGGGGAGCTGTTTTTT.